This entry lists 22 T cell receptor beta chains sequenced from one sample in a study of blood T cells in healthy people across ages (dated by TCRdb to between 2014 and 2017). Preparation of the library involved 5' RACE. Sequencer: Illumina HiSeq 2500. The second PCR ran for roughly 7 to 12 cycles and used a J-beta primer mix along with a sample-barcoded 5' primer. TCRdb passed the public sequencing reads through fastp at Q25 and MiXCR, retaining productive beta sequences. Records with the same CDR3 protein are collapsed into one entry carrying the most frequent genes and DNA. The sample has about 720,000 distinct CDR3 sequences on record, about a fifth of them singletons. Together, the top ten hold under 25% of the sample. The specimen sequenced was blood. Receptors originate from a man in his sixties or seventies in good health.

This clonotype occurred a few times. CDR3 nucleotide sequence: TGTGCCAGCAGTTTTCGGGGGGGTTGGACAGATACGCAGTATTTT. Translation gives CASSFRGGWTDTQYF. The chain recombines TRBV12-3 or TRBV12-4 with TRBJ2-3; 8 bases are shared with TRBD2. The CDR3 has 15 amino acids. Trimming at V came to 3 bases and at J to 3 bases, leaving 5 bases not matched to a gene.

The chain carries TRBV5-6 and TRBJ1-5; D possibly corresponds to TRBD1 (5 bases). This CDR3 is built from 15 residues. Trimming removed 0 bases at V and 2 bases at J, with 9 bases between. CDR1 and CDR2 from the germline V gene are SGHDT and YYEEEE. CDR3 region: CASSLVGVGNQPQHF. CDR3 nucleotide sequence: TGTGCCAGCAGCTTGGTGGGGGTAGGCAATCAGCCCCAGCATTTT.

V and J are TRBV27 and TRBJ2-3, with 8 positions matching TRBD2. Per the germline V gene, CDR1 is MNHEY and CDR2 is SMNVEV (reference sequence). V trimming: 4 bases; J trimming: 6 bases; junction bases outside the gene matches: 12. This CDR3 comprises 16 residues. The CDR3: CASSSTAGALSDTQYF. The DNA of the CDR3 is TGTGCCAGCAGTTCAACAGCGGGGGCGTTATCTGATACGCAGTATTTT.

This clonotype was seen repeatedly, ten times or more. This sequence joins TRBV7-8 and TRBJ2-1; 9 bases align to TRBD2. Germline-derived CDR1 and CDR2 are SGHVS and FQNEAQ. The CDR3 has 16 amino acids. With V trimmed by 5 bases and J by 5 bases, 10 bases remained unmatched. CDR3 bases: TGTGCCAGCAGCCAATTTGCGCGACTAGCGGACAATGAGCAGTTCTTC. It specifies CASSQFARLADNEQFF.

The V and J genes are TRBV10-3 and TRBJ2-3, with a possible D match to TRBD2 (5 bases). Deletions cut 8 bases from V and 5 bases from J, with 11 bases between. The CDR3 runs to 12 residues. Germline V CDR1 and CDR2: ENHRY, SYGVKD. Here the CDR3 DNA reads TGTGCCATCCGCGGGTTGGAAGATACGCAGTATTTT. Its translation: CAIRGLEDTQYF.

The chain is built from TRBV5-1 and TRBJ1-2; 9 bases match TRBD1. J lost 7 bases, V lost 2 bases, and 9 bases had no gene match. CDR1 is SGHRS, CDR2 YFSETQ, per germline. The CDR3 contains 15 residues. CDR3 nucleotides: TGCGCCAGCAGCTTCGGGACAGGGACTCAACCTGGCTACACCTTC. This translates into CASSFGTGTQPGYTF. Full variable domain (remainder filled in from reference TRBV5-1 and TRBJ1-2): KAGVTQTPRYLIKTRGQQVTLSCSPISGHRSVSWYQQTPGQGLQFLFEYFSETQRNKGNFPGRFSGRQFSNSRSEMNVSTLELGDSALYLCASSFGTGTQPGYTFGSGTRLTVV.

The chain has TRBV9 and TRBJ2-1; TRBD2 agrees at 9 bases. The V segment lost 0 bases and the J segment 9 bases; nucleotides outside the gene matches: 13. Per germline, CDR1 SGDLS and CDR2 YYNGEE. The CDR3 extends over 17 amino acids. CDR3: CASSVVPRGSGSFEQFF. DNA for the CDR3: TGTGCCAGCAGCGTAGTACCCCGTGGTAGCGGGAGTTTTGAGCAGTTCTTC.

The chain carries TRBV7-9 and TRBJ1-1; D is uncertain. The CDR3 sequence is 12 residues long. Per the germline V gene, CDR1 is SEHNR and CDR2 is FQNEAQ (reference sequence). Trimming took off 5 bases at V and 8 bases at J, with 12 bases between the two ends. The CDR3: CASSQPLREAFF. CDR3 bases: TGTGCCAGCAGCCAACCCCTAAGGGAAGCTTTCTTT.

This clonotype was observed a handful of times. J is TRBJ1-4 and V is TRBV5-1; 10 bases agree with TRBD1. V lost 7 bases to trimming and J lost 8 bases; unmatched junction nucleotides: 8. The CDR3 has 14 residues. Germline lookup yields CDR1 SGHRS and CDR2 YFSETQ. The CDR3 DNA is TGCGCCAGCGGGGACAGGGGTCAGGACGAAAAACTGTTTTTT. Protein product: CASGDRGQDEKLFF.

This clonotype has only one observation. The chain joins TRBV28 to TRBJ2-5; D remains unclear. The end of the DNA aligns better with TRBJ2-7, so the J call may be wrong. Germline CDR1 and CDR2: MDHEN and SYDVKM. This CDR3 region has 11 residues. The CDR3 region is CASSSSHEQYF. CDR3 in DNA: TGTGCCAGCAGTTCCAGCCACGAGCAGTACTTC.

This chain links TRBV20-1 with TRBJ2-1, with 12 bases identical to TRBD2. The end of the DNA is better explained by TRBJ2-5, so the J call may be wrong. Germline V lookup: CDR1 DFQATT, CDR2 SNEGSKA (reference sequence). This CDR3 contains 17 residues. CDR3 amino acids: CSARDPGTVGLAGSQYF. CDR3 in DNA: TGCAGTGCTAGAGATCCAGGAACCGTAGGACTAGCGGGGTCCCAGTACTTC.

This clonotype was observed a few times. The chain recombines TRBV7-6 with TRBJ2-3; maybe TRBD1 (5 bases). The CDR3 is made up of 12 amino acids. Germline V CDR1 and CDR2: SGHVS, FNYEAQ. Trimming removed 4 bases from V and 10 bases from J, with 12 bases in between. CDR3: CASSSSQGSQYF. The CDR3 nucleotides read TGTGCCAGCAGCTCCTCCCAGGGTTCGCAGTATTTT. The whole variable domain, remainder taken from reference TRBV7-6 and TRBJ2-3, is GAGVSQSPRYKVTKRGQDVALRCDPISGHVSLYWYRQALGQGPEFLTYFNYEAQQDKSGLPNDRFSAERPEGSISTLTIQRTEQRDSAMYRCASSSSQGSQYFGPGTRLTVL.

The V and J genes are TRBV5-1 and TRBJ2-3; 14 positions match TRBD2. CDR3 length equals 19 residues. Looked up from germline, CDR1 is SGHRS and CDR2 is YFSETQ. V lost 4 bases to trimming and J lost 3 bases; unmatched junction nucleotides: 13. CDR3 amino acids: CASSILTSGGAYTTDTQYF. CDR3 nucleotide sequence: TGCGCCAGCAGCATCCTGACTAGCGGGGGGGCCTATACGACAGATACGCAGTATTTT.

The CDR3 here is CASSVDRDTQYF. DNA of the CDR3: TGTGCCAGCAGCGTAGACAGAGATACGCAGTATTTT. This chain links TRBV9 with TRBJ2-3; D not resolved. The ends were cut back, 0 bases at V and 5 bases at J, with 4 bases in the middle. CDR1 and CDR2 from the germline V gene are SGDLS and YYNGEE. The CDR3 sequence is 12 residues long.

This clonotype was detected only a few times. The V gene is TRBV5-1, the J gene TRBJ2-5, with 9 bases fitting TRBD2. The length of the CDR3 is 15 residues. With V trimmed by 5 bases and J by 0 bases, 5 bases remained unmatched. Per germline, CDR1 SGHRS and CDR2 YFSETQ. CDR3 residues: CASRASGVYQETQYF. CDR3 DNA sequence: TGCGCCAGCAGGGCTAGCGGGGTGTACCAAGAGACCCAGTACTTC.

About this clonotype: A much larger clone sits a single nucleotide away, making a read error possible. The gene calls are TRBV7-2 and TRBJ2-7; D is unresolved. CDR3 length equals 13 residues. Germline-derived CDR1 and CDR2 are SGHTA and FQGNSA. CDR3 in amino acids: CAGSLNVAYEQYV. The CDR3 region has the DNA TGTGCCGGCAGCTTAAATGTGGCCTACGAGCAGTACGTC.

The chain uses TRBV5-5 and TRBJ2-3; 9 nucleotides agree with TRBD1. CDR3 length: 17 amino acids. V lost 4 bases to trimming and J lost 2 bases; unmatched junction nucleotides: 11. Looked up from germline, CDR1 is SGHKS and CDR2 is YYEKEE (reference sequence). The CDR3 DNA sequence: TGTGCCAGCAGCATACACCCGGACAGGGGAAACACAGATACGCAGTATTTT. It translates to CASSIHPDRGNTDTQYF.

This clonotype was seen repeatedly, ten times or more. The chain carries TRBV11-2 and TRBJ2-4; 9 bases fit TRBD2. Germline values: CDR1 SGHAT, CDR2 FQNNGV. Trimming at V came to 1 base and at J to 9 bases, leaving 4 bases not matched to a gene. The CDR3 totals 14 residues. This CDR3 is CASSLGTSVAIQYF. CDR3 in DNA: TGTGCCAGCAGCTTAGGGACTAGCGTGGCCATTCAGTACTTC.

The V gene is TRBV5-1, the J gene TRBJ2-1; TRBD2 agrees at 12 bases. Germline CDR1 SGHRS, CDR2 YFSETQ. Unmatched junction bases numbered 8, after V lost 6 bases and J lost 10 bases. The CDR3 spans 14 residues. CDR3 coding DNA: TGCGCCAGCATGGTACTAGCGGGAGGATGGGAGCAGTTCTTC. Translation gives CASMVLAGGWEQFF.

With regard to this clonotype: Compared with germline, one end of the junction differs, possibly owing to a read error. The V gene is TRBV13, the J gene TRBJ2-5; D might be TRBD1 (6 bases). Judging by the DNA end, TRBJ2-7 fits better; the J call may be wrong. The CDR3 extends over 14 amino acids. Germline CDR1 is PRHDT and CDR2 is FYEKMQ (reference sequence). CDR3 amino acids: CASSVGTRSYEQYF. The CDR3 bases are TGTGCCAGCAGCGTAGGGACACGTTCCTACGAGCAGTACTTC.

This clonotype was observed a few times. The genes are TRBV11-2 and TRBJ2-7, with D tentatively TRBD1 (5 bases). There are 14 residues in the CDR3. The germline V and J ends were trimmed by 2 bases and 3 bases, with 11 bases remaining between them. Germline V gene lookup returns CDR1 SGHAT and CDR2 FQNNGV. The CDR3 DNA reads TGTGCCAGCAGCTTATCAGGGTTGGTCTACGAGCAGTACTTC. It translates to CASSLSGLVYEQYF.

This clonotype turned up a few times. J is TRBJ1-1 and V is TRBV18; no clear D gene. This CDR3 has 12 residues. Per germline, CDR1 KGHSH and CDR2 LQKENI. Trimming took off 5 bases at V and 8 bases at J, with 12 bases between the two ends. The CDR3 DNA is TGTGCCAGCTCAGGCGACCCAACGGAAGCTTTCTTT. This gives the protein CASSGDPTEAFF.